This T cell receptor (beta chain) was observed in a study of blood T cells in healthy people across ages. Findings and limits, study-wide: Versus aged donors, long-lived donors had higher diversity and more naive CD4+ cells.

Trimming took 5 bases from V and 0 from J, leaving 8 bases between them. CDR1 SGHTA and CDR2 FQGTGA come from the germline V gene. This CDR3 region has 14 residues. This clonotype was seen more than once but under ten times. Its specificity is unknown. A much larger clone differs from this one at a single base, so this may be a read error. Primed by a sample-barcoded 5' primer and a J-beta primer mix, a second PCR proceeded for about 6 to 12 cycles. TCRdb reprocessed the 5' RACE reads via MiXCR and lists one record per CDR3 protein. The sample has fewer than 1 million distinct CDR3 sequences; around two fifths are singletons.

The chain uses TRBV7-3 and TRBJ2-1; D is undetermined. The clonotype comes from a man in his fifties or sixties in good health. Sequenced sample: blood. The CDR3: CASSVRSSYNEQFF. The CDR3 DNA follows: TGTGCCAGCAGCGTGAGGAGCTCCTACAATGAGCAGTTCTTC.